The clone carrying this T cell receptor (beta chain) was detected many times. Its cognate antigen is unknown. TCRdb passed the 5' RACE reads through MiXCR, listing each CDR3 protein once. Among around 380,000 distinct CDR3 sequences listed, under 30% were seen once. This entry belongs to a study of identical twins' blood T cells. Findings of the study overall: Each donor's most abundant TCRbeta clonotypes shared more CDR3 sequences with her twin than unrelated donors.

Three pairs of healthy female monozygous twins were the donors. This CDR3 region has 15 residues. CDR1 is MNHNS, CDR2 SASEGT, per germline. Between the trimmed V and J ends, which lost 0 bases and 10 bases, there was a span of 13 bases. The sequence derives from a woman aged 18 to 55 in good health. Specimen: PBMCs. The genes are TRBV6-1 and TRBJ1-6, with a tentative D call TRBD1 (5 bases). CDR3: CASSEARTGGSPLHF. The CDR3 nucleotides read TGTGCCAGCAGTGAAGCGCGAACAGGAGGATCACCCCTCCACTTT.